This T cell receptor (beta chain) was sequenced in a study of cytomegalovirus exposure and HLA in healthy donors. The study, taken as a whole, reports: More clonal expansion characterized HLA-associated TCR beta chains than equally common others in a later analysis.

Of note for this clone: The antigen remains undetermined.

From germline, CDR1 is SGDLS and CDR2 YYNGEE. CDR3 size: 14 residues. V lost 2 bases, J lost 0 bases, and 7 bases lay in between. The PCR employed 60 Vbeta primers together with 13 Jbeta primers. Method: immunoSEQ multiplex PCR; TCRdb's copy keeps in-frame clones and lacks some. The data hold approximately 73,000 clones, with less than 75% observed a single time. Material: PBMCs. V is TRBV9 and J is TRBJ2-3; D is uncertain. The receptor was isolated from a man aged 25 to 40 in good health and CMV-seropositive. The CDR3 here is CASSVFGSTDTQYF. DNA of the CDR3: TGTGCCAGCAGCGTTTTCGGGAGCACAGATACGCAGTATTTT.